Listed here are 10 T cell receptor beta chains from one sample, sequenced in a study of T cell clonotyping in hematopoietic cell transplantation. This table comes from immunoSEQ multiplex PCR, and its TCRdb copy is limited to in-frame clones, with some not included. The sample holds 70,000 or so clones, about 93% seen once. Sequenced material: peripheral blood mononuclear cells. The receptors were sampled from a man in his fifties in good health. Some clones in this sample may be carry-over from other donors' samples.

The genes are TRBV7-3 and TRBJ1-6, with 7 nucleotides matching TRBD1. After removal of 4 bases from V and 2 bases from J, the junction contained 2 bases not matched to a gene. The V gene's germline CDR1 is SGHTA and CDR2 FQGTGA. The CDR3 is made up of 15 amino acids. In DNA form, the CDR3 reads TGTGCCAGCAGCTCCGGACAGGCCTATAATTCACCCCTCCACTTT. Protein product: CASSSGQAYNSPLHF.

The CDR3 coding sequence is TGCAGCGTTGGATACCCGGGCATCTACAATGAGCAGTTCTTC. As protein: CSVGYPGIYNEQFF. The V gene is TRBV29-1, the J gene TRBJ2-1; D is uncertain. V shed 4 bases and J shed 3 bases, with 13 bases lying between them. Germline CDR1 is SQVTM and CDR2 is ANQGSEA. The CDR3 loop spans 14 amino acids.

This clone has only one observation. The rearrangement links TRBV4-1 to TRBJ2-4; the match to TRBD1 covers 7 bases. CDR1 is MGHRA and CDR2 is YSYEKL in the germline V gene. The trim removed 4 bases at V and 3 bases at J, leaving 15 bases unmatched. The CDR3 extends over 18 amino acids. In DNA form, the CDR3 reads TGCGCCAGCAGCCCCACGGCGCACAGGGGTTTGGGCAAAAACATTCAGTACTTC. The encoded protein is CASSPTAHRGLGKNIQYF.

The V call is TRBV2, the J call TRBJ2-7; D gene ambiguous. The CDR3 totals 12 residues. V lost 6 bases and J lost 3, with 9 bases in between. From germline, CDR1 is SNHLY and CDR2 FYNNEI. CDR3 residues: CASSNTNYEQYF. The CDR3 region has the DNA TGTGCCAGCAGCAACACAAACTACGAGCAGTACTTC.

Only one count was recorded for this clone. This chain connects TRBV10-1 to TRBJ1-2, with 10 bases identical to TRBD1. The germline V gene encodes CDR1 WNHNN and CDR2 SYGVQD (reference sequence). The V segment lost 6 bases and the J segment 3 bases; nucleotides outside the gene matches: 16. This CDR3 region has 18 residues. This CDR3 is CASRPGTGVTHRDYGYTF. DNA for the CDR3: TGCGCCAGCAGACCCGGGACAGGGGTTACACACAGAGACTATGGCTACACCTTC.

This chain joins TRBV7-6 and TRBJ2-2; 13 bases align to TRBD2. The CDR3 has 16 residues. Germline V lookup: CDR1 SGHVS, CDR2 FNYEAQ. The V segment lost 5 bases and the J segment 6 bases; nucleotides outside the gene matches: 6. In DNA, the CDR3 is TGTGCCAGCAGCACATGGACTAGCGGGAGACCCGGGGAGCTGTTTTTT. Residues: CASSTWTSGRPGELFF. The complete variable domain, with remaining parts taken from reference TRBV7-6 and TRBJ2-2, reads GAGVSQSPRYKVTKRGQDVALRCDPISGHVSLYWYRQALGQGPEFLTYFNYEAQQDKSGLPNDRFSAERPEGSISTLTIQRTEQRDSAMYRCASSTWTSGRPGELFFGEGSRLTVL.

The chain combines TRBV9 with TRBJ2-7, with TRBD2 matching 7 bases. Germline CDR1 and CDR2: SGDLS and YYNGEE. This CDR3 is built from 13 residues. J gave up 3 bases and V 2 bases, and 2 bases lay outside the gene matches. CDR3 DNA sequence: TGTGCCAGCAGCGTCGGGACTAACTACGAGCAGTACTTC. Encoded protein: CASSVGTNYEQYF.

The J gene is TRBJ2-7, the V gene TRBV6-5; D not certain. V was pared by 7 bases and J by 3 bases, with 10 bases between. Germline assignment: CDR1 MNHEY and CDR2 SVGAGI. The CDR3 has 12 residues. The CDR3 DNA follows: TGTGCCAGCACAAACTCGGGCTACGAGCAGTACTTC. Encoded protein: CASTNSGYEQYF.

This clone was detected only once. The chain uses TRBV7-9 and TRBJ1-1; TRBD1 is a possible D gene (6 bases). The ends were cut back, 5 bases at V and 10 bases at J, with 14 bases in the middle. The CDR3 runs 12 residues. The germline gives CDR1 SEHNR, CDR2 FQNEAQ (reference sequence). CDR3 nucleotide sequence: TGTGCCAGCAGCCCGCAGGGGCGAGGAGCTTTCTTT. Protein: CASSPQGRGAFF.

CDR3 nucleotides: TGTGCCAGCAGAGCCGGGACAGGATTCTCCTACGAGCAGTACTTC. It yields the protein CASRAGTGFSYEQYF. The chain recombines TRBV6-5 with TRBJ2-7; 8 bases agree with TRBD1. The CDR3 sequence is 15 residues long. V shed 6 bases, J shed 0 bases, and the junction held 7 bases outside the gene matches. The V gene's germline CDR1 is MNHEY and CDR2 SVGAGI.